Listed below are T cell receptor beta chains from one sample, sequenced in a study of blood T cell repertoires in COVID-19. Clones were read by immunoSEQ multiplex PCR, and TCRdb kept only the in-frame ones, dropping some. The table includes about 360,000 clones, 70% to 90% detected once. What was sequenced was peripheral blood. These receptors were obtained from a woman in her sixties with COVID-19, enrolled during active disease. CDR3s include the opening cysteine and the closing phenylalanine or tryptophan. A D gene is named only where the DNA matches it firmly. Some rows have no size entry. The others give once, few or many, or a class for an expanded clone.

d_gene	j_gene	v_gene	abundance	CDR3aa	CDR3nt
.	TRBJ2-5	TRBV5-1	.	CASSLAQGVETQYF	TGCGCCAGCAGCTTGGCCCAGGGTGTAGAGACCCAGTACTTC
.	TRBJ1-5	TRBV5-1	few	CASSREAGLQPQHF	TGCGCCAGCAGCCGGGAGGCAGGGCTTCAGCCCCAGCATTTT
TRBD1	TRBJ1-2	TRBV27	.	CASRGTGTPNYGYTF	TGTGCCAGCAGGGGGACAGGGACCCCTAACTATGGCTACACCTTC
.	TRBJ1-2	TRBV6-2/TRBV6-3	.	CASSFTVGRNTNYGYTF	TGTGCCAGCAGTTTTACCGTCGGGAGGAACACTAACTATGGCTACACCTTC
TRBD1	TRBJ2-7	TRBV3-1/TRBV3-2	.	CASSQDGTGVGEQYF	TGTGCCAGCAGCCAAGACGGGACAGGGGTGGGGGAGCAGTACTTC
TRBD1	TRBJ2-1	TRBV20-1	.	CSTAGGRQFF	TGCAGTACGGCAGGGGGAAGACAGTTCTTC
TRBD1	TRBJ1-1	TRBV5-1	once	CASSLPGTGGSEAFF	TGCGCCAGCAGCTTACCCGGGACAGGGGGCTCTGAAGCTTTCTTT
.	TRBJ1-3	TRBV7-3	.	CASIPFQGTAGNTIYF	TGTGCCAGCATCCCGTTCCAGGGTACGGCGGGAAACACCATATATTTT
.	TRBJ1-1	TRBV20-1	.	CSASPRTYNTEAFF	TGCAGTGCTAGTCCCCGGACATACAACACTGAAGCTTTCTTT
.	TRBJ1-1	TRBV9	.	CASSASPTSGLSRRMVNTEAFF	TGTGCCAGCAGCGCCTCACCGACCTCAGGTCTTTCCAGGCGTATGGTAAACACTGAAGCTTTCTTT
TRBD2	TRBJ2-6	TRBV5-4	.	CASSPPPLAGAGANVLTF	TGTGCCAGCAGCCCTCCCCCCCTAGCGGGGGCAGGGGCCAACGTCCTGACTTTC
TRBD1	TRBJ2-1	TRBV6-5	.	CASSFSDRANEQFF	TGTGCCAGCAGTTTTTCGGACAGGGCCAATGAGCAGTTCTTC
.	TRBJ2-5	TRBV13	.	CASSPPRQYSGEETQYF	TGTGCCAGCAGCCCACCTCGACAGTATAGTGGAGAAGAGACCCAGTACTTC
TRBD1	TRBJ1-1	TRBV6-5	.	CASTLGQSKNTEAFF	TGTGCCAGCACCCTGGGACAGTCCAAGAACACTGAAGCTTTCTTT
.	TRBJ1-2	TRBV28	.	CASSFPSTDNYGYTF	TGTGCCAGCAGTTTCCCTTCGACAGATAACTATGGCTACACCTTC
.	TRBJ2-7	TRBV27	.	CASSPDGGDYFSYEQYF	TGTGCCAGCAGTCCAGATGGAGGTGATTACTTTTCCTACGAGCAGTACTTC
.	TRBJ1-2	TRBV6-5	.	CASNFRGRVHGYTF	TGTGCCAGCAACTTCAGGGGCAGGGTCCACGGCTACACCTTC
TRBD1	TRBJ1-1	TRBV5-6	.	CASSLGVITGEPEAFF	TGTGCCAGCAGCTTGGGGGTAATTACAGGGGAGCCTGAAGCTTTCTTT
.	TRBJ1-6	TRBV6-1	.	CASSENPGNYNSPLHF	TGTGCCAGCAGTGAGAACCCGGGGAATTATAATTCACCCCTCCACTTT
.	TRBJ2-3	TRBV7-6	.	CASSFLANTDTQYF	TGTGCCAGCAGCTTCCTGGCCAACACAGATACGCAGTATTTT
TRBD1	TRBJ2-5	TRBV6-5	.	CASRPSDRSRETQYF	TGTGCCAGCAGACCCTCGGACAGGTCTCGGGAGACCCAGTACTTC
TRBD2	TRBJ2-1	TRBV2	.	CASSPTSGAGWEQFF	TGTGCCAGCAGCCCGACTAGCGGGGCCGGATGGGAGCAGTTCTTC
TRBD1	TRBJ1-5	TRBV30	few	CAWSGQATYQPQHF	TGTGCCTGGAGCGGACAGGCCACCTATCAGCCCCAGCATTTT
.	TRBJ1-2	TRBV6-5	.	CASSPREANYGYTF	TGTGCCAGCAGCCCCAGGGAAGCTAACTATGGCTACACCTTC
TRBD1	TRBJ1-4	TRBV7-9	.	CASRGNQGVIEKLFF	TGTGCCAGCAGGGGGAATCAGGGGGTGATCGAAAAACTGTTTTTT
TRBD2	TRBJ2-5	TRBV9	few	CASSGGGAIEETQYF	TGTGCCAGCAGCGGCGGGGGGGCGATTGAAGAGACCCAGTACTTC
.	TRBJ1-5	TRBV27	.	CASSLAGGMGNQPQHF	TGTGCCAGCAGTTTAGCGGGGGGCATGGGCAATCAGCCCCAGCATTTT
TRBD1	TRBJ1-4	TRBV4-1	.	CASSQGPGQGNEKLFF	TGCGCCAGCAGCCAGGGACCGGGACAGGGCAATGAAAAACTGTTTTTT
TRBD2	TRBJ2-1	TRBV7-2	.	CASSPRVRGGPGNEQFF	TGTGCCAGCAGCCCCAGGGTTCGGGGGGGCCCGGGCAATGAGCAGTTCTTC
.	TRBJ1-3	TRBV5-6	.	CASSWTASGNTIYF	TGTGCCAGCAGCTGGACAGCCTCTGGAAACACCATATATTTT
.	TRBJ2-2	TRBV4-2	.	CASSQDRGGFSGLLAAYTGELFF	TGTGCCAGCAGCCAAGACAGGGGGGGGTTCAGTGGACTACTAGCGGCCTACACCGGGGAGCTGTTTTTT
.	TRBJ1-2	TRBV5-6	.	CASSLRTVLNYGYTF	TGTGCCAGCAGCCTGAGGACAGTGCTTAACTATGGCTACACCTTC
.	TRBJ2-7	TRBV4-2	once	CASSQDSQNEQYF	TGTGCCAGCAGCCAAGATAGTCAAAACGAGCAGTACTTC
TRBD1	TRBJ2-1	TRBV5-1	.	CASIGGQDYNEQFF	TGCGCCAGCATTGGGGGACAGGACTACAATGAGCAGTTCTTC
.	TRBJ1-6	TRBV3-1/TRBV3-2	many	CASRDSSRYNSPLHF	TGTGCCAGCAGGGACAGCTCACGGTATAATTCACCCCTCCACTTT
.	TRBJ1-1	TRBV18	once	CASSPFDRREAFF	TGTGCCAGCTCACCCTTCGACAGAAGAGAAGCTTTCTTT
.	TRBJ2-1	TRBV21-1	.	CASSPPGLADGGSSYNEQFF	TGTGCCAGCAGCCCCCCGGGGCTAGCGGATGGGGGTAGCTCCTACAATGAGCAGTTCTTC
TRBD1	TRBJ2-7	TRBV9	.	CASSASGTGLSEQYF	TGTGCCAGCAGCGCGTCCGGGACAGGGTTAAGCGAGCAGTACTTC
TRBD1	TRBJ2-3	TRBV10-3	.	CAISPHIGQGAPSTDTQYF	TGTGCCATCAGCCCACACATCGGACAGGGTGCCCCGAGCACAGATACGCAGTATTTT
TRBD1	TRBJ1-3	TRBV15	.	CATSRETGGRNTIYF	TGTGCCACCAGCAGAGAAACAGGGGGCCGAAACACCATATATTTT
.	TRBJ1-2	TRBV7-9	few	CASSLRGHYGYTF	TGTGCCAGCAGCTTACGGGGTCATTATGGCTACACCTTC
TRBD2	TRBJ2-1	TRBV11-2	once	CASSPGGGLEQFF	TGTGCCAGCAGCCCGGGAGGGGGACTTGAGCAGTTCTTC
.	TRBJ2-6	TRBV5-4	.	CASSLADNVLTF	TGTGCCAGCAGCTTGGCAGATAACGTCCTGACTTTC
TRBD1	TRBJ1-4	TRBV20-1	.	CSASRGDSNEKLFF	TGCAGTGCTAGTAGAGGGGACAGTAATGAAAAACTGTTTTTT
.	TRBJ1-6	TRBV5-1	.	CASSLALNSPLHF	TGCGCCAGCAGCTTGGCTTTAAATTCACCCCTCCACTTT
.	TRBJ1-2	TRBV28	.	CASSFFLSGARGYTF	TGTGCCAGCAGTTTCTTTCTGTCAGGGGCGAGGGGCTACACCTTC
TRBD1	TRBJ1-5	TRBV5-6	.	CASSAGQGARQPQHF	TGTGCCAGCAGCGCGGGACAGGGGGCAAGGCAGCCCCAGCATTTT
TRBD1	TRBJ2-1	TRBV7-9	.	CASNGPGQGSDEQFF	TGTGCCAGCAACGGACCGGGACAGGGGTCGGATGAGCAGTTCTTC
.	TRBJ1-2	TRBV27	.	CASSLSAGVAANGYTF	TGTGCCAGCAGTTTATCAGCGGGGGTGGCTGCGAATGGCTACACCTTC
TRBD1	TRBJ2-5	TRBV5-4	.	CASSSGRGLKETQYF	TGTGCCAGCAGCTCGGGCAGGGGGTTGAAAGAGACCCAGTACTTC
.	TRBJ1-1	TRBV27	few	CASSLDHRGNTEAFF	TGTGCCAGCAGTCTAGACCACCGGGGGAACACTGAAGCTTTCTTT